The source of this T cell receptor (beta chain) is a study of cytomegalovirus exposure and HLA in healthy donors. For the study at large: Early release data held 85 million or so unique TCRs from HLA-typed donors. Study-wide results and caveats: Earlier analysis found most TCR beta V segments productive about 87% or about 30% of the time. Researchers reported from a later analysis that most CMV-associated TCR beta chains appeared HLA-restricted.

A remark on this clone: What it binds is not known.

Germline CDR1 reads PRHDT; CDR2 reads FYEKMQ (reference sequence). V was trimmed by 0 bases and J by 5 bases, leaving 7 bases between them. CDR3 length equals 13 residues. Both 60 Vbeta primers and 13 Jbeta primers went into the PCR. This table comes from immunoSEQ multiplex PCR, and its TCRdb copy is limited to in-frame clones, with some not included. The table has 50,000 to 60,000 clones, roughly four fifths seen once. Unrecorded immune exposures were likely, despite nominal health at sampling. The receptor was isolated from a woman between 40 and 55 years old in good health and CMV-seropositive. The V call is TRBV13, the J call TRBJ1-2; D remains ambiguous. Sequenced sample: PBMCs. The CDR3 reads CASSLGPGYGYTF. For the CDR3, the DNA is TGTGCCAGCAGCTTAGGTCCAGGATATGGCTACACCTTC.